This T cell receptor beta chain was retrieved from a study of blood T cell repertoires in COVID-19. The data were produced by immunoSEQ multiplex PCR, yet TCRdb's version contains in-frame clones alone and is incomplete. The sample has a few hundred thousand clones, approximately 90% seen once. Source material: peripheral blood. This TCR came from a woman in her twenties or thirties who had recovered from COVID-19.

Here the CDR3 reads CASSHRGASGQQETQYF. The CDR3 DNA is TGTGCCAGCAGCCACCGAGGGGCTAGCGGCCAACAAGAGACCCAGTACTTC. The chain links TRBV9 to TRBJ2-5; TRBD2 agrees at 7 bases. Germline CDR1 SGDLS, CDR2 YYNGEE. The CDR3 runs 17 residues. V dropped 4 bases and J dropped 2; count of bases not matched to a gene: 14.